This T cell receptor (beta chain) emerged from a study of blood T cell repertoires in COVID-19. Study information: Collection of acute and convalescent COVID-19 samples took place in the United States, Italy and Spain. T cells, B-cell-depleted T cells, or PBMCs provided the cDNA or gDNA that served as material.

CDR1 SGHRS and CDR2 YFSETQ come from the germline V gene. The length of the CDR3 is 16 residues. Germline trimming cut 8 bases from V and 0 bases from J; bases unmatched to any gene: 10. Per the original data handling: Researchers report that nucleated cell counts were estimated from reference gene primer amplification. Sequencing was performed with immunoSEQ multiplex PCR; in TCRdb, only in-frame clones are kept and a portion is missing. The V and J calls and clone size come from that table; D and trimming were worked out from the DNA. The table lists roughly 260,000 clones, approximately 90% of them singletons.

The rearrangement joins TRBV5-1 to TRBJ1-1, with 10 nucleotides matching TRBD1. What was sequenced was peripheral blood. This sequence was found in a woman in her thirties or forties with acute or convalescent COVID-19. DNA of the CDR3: TGCGCCAGTAGACCGGGACAGGGGAATATGAACACTGAAGCTTTCTTT. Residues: CASRPGQGNMNTEAFF.